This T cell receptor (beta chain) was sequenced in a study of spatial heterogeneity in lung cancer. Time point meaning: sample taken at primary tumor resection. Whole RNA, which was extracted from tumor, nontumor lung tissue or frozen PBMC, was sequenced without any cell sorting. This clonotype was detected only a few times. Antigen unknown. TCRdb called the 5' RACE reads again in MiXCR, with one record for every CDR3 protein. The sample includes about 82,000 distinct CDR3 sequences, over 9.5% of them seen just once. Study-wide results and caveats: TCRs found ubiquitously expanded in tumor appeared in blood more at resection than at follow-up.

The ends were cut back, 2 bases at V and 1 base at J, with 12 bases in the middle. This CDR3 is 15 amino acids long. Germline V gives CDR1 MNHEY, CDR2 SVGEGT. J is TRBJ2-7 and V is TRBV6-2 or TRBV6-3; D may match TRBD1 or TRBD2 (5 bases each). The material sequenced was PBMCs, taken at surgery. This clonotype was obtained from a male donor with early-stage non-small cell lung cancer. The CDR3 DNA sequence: TGTGCCAGCAGTTACGGGGGATCCTTGTCCTACGAGCAGTACTTC. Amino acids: CASSYGGSLSYEQYF.